This T cell receptor (beta chain) was found in a study of human T cells and chemical hapten exposure. The table lists this clonotype with many counts. Noted time point: healthy volunteer bleed at 2 weeks. Unfractionated whole blood was the source from which total RNA was extracted. TCRdb redid the calling of the RACE reads with MiXCR, one entry per CDR3 protein. The sample consists of 130,000 or so distinct CDR3 sequences, about 9% of them appearing once. V shed 1 base and J shed 3 bases, with 13 bases lying between them. The length of the CDR3 is 15 residues. The germline V gene has CDR1 SGHVS and CDR2 FQNEAQ.

The chain uses TRBV7-8 and TRBJ2-7; D uncertain. The TCR comes from a male donor in good health. Some clones in this sample may be carry-over from other donors' samples. Sequencing used whole blood. CDR3 protein: CASSLGPPAVYEQYF. CDR3 coding DNA: TGTGCCAGCAGCTTAGGGCCCCCGGCCGTCTACGAGCAGTACTTC.